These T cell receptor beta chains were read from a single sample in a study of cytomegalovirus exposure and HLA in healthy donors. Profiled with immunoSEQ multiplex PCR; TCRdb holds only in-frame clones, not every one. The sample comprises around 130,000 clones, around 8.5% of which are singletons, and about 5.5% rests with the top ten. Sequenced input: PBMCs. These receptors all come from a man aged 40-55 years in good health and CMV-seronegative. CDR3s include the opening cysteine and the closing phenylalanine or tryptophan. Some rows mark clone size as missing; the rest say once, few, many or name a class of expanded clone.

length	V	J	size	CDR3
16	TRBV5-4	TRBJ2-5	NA	CASRLGGLAGGETQYF
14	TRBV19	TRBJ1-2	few	CASSILGQHYGYTF
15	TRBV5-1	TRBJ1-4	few	CASSLVQARGEKLFF
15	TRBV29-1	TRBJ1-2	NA	CSVEVEGPTNYGYTF
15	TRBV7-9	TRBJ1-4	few	CASSLASGGRGKLFF
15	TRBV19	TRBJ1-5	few	CASSITGTSNQPQHF
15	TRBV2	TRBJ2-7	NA	CASREGTGWSYEQYF
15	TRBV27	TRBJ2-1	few	CASSLSITGTNEQFF
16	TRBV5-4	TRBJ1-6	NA	CASSSLVQGANSPLHF
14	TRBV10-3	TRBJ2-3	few	CASQGGRRTDTQYF
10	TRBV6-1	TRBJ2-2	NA	CASSDLELFF
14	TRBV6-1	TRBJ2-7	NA	CASSEGGEAGEQYF
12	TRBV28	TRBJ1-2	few	CASSFRGYGYTF
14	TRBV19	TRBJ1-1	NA	CASSIGASNTEAFF
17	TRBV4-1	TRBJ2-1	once	CASSQDMLAGALNEQFF
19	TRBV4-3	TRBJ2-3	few	CASSQEILSGQGEGDTQYF
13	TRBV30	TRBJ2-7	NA	CAWRTGVTYEQYF
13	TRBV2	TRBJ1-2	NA	CASSEGRNYGYTF
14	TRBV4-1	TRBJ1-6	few	CASSQGQGVSPLHF
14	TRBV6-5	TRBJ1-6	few	CASTPGQGSAPLHF
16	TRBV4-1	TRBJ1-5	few	CASSQVLGREDQPQHF
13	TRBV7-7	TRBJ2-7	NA	CASSLRRGYEQYF
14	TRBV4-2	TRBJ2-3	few	CASSQDLNRDTQYF
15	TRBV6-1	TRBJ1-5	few	CAAEKQASGNQPQHF
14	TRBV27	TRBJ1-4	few	CASRIRGSGEKLFF
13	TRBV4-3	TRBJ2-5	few	CASSPDRQETQYF
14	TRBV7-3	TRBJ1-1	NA	CASSRNSENTEAFF
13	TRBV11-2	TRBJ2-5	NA	CASSPHLAETQYF
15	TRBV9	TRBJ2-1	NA	CASSVGTSGGDEQFF
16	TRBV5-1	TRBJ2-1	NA	CASSLAQSSSYNEQFF
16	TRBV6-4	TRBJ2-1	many	CASSDSTSGGANEQFF